This TCR beta chain was profiled in a study of beta chain features in type 1 diabetes. Study details: Over all samples combined, about 99,000,000 sorted cells were examined. Study-level findings and limits: Moderately but significantly shorter TCRB CDR3s were found in Type 1 diabetes patients in all four CD4+ subsets. cDNA-based reads could over-represent cells with high TCR expression. Naive, central memory and Treg TCRB repertoires seemed to resemble each other more closely in patients than they did in healthy donors.

With regard to this clone: Its target is not known.

The V end lost 5 bases, the J end lost 3 bases, and 12 bases lay between the germline ends. Germline V gene lookup returns CDR1 SGHRS and CDR2 YFSETQ. The CDR3 contains 13 residues. Naive, central memory, regulatory and stem cell-like memory cells within the CD4+ compartment were sorted using CD45RO/CCR7/CD25/CD127/CD95/CD27. Expressed TCRB transcripts got sequenced, as all isolated RNA was reverse transcribed. The assay was immunoSEQ multiplex PCR, and TCRdb's table has in-frame clones only and misses some. This table has approximately 170,000 clones, under 9.5% appearing once. The rearrangement links TRBV5-1 to TRBJ2-7, with D perhaps matching TRBD2 (5 bases). Sequencing was done on a sample of central memory CD4+ T cells from blood. This clonotype was obtained from a man between 18 and 35 years old with type 1 diabetes. CDR3 nucleotide sequence: TGCGCCAGCAGTGAAAACGCGGGCTACGAGCAGTACTTC. Its translation: CASSENAGYEQYF.